This T cell receptor beta chain came from a study of T cell responses to AZD1222 COVID-19 vaccine. Study-level results: Donors, mostly white British, included more females; clonal diversity was possibly underestimated.

CDR1 is SEHNR and CDR2 is FQNEAQ in the germline V gene (reference sequence). CDR3 length: 19 amino acids. The ends lost 7 bases at V and 2 bases at J; junction bases unmatched: 12. A single count supports this clone. Its antigen is unknown. The assay was immunoSEQ multiplex PCR, and TCRdb's table has in-frame clones only and misses some. This table has 140,000 to 150,000 clones, 80% to 95% appearing once. The sequence was obtained from an adult who received the AZD1222 COVID-19 vaccine. The V gene is TRBV7-9, the J gene TRBJ2-1; 15 bases agree with TRBD2. The sample was peripheral blood, taken 28 days after the second AZD1222 dose. CDR3: CASIDGLAGGSTTYNEQFF. CDR3 in DNA: TGTGCCAGCATCGACGGACTAGCGGGAGGGTCCACGACCTACAATGAGCAGTTCTTC.